This entry lists 8 T cell receptor beta chains sequenced from one sample in a study of CD8 T cells in Susac syndrome (dated by TCRdb to the late 2010s). Libraries were constructed by the immunoSEQ multiplex PCR assay. RNA was extracted using the RNeasy kit, and roughly 0.5 to 1 microgram was reverse transcribed with random hexamers. The raw public reads went through TCRdb reprocessing: fastp at Q25, MiXCR clone calling, in-frame beta chains kept. Each CDR3 protein appears once, grouped with its most common genes and DNA. The sample table records fewer than 300,000 distinct CDR3 sequences; about 85% of these occur just once. The ten largest make up 0.095% to 0.14% of the sample. Sequencing used CD8+ T cells from PBMCs. These TCRs come from a human donor with multiple sclerosis.

V and J are TRBV9 and TRBJ2-7; D gene unclear. Germline values: CDR1 SGDLS, CDR2 YYNGEE. The CDR3 consists of 12 residues. Trimming took 4 bases from V and 5 from J, leaving 10 bases between them. The CDR3 nucleotides are TGTGCCAGCAGCCTCACGGAAGACGAGCAGTACTTC. Encoded protein: CASSLTEDEQYF.

V is TRBV5-1 and J is TRBJ1-3; D remains ambiguous. Trimming removed 3 bases at V and 2 bases at J, with 9 bases between. The CDR3 runs 14 residues. CDR1 and CDR2 from the germline V gene are SGHRS and YFSETQ. This chain's CDR3 is CASSSGGTGNTIYF. The CDR3 DNA is TGCGCCAGCAGCTCAGGAGGGACTGGAAACACCATATATTTT.

This rearrangement joins TRBV7-9 to TRBJ2-2; D assignment may be TRBD1 or TRBD2 (6 bases each). Trimming stripped 1 base from V and 9 bases from J, with 9 bases between. The germline V gene encodes CDR1 SEHNR and CDR2 FQNEAQ (reference sequence). The length of the CDR3 is 13 residues. CDR3 protein: CASSLGGDRELFF. The CDR3 DNA reads TGTGCCAGCAGCTTAGGCGGGGACAGGGAGCTGTTTTTT.

The chain's CDR3 is CASSACAGTRGTYEQYF. CDR3 sequence (DNA): TGTGCCAGCAGCGCCTGCGCCGGGACAAGGGGCACGTACGAGCAGTACTTC. The chain uses TRBV21-1 and TRBJ2-7; the tabulated D call, TRBD1, remains unverified against the DNA. TRBV21-1 is a pseudogene. The CDR3 totals 17 residues.

The V call is TRBV19, the J call TRBJ2-2, with a weak D call TRBD1 (5 bases). The CDR3 loop spans 15 amino acids. Trimming removed 0 bases from V and 7 bases from J, with 12 bases in between. CDR1 is LNHDA and CDR2 is SQIVND in the germline V gene (reference sequence). The CDR3 region has the DNA TGTGCCAGTAGTATAGATGGAATGGGGCTCGGGGAGCTGTTTTTT. Its translation: CASSIDGMGLGELFF.

This chain links TRBV12-5 with TRBJ2-7; a weak D match, TRBD1 (6 bases). V was cut by 4 bases and J by 3 bases, with 13 bases left in between. The CDR3 spans 14 residues. The germline V gene has CDR1 LGHNT and CDR2 FRNRAP. The CDR3 nucleotides read TGTGCTAGTGGTTCCAGAGACAGGAGCTACGAGCAGTACTTC. This codes for CASGSRDRSYEQYF.

CDR3 nucleotides: TGTGCCAGCAGCCTTCGGGACACCTATGGCTACACCTTC. Translating it yields CASSLRDTYGYTF. The V call is TRBV7-9, the J call TRBJ1-2; possibly TRBD1 for D (6 bases). The CDR3 totals 13 residues. Germline CDR1 SEHNR, CDR2 FQNEAQ (reference sequence). Trimming took 5 bases from V and 4 from J, leaving 11 bases between them.

The table lists this clonotype with a count of one. The genes are TRBV30 and TRBJ2-7; the D gene is possibly TRBD1 (5 bases). The CDR3 length is 17 residues. Trimming cost V 2 bases and J 2 bases, with 22 bases left between them. From germline, CDR1 is GTSNPN and CDR2 SVGIG (reference sequence). CDR3: CAWSRIDRQSFPYEQYF. The CDR3 nucleotides read TGTGCCTGGAGTCGAATTGACCGACAGTCCTTCCCCTACGAGCAGTACTTC.